Described below is a single TCR beta chain sequence and its context. This clonotype was detected a few times. It lacks a known antigen. There are no base qualities to consult, and no much larger clone falls within one base. The sample comes from a study of response to subunit inactivated influenza vaccine (dated by TCRdb to the late 2010s). For the study in its entirety: Deep quantitative T cell receptor repertoire profiling was used in the study to track responses to a trivalent subunit inactivated influenza vaccine.

Relative to germline, V is 3 bases shorter and J is 5 bases shorter, with 10 bases between their ends. CDR1 MDHEN and CDR2 SYDVKM are derived from the germline V gene. From cysteine to phenylalanine, the CDR3 is 13 amino acids long. This entry keeps only the CDR3 DNA: 39 bases, framed from base 1. What this sample's time point label stands for: around 47 days after influenza vaccine administration. Paper-wide results and their limitations: The authors suggested that each seasonal influenza vaccination may recruit only a limited number of new T cells.

Library construction relied on RT-PCR. Instrument used: Illumina HiSeq 2500. TCRdb reanalyzed the raw reads on its own, using fastp at Q25 for trimming and MiXCR for clone calling, and kept in-frame beta chains. Each CDR3 protein gets just one entry, which takes the most common genes and DNA from the rows behind it. Counted in this sample were under 200,000 distinct CDR3 sequences; under 13% of them appeared once. The ten largest clones capture roughly 12% of the sample. The starting material was non-naive T cells sorted from PBMCs, obtained 40 to 50 days after vaccination. The meaning of the sample's cell subset or site label: memory T cell fraction. The origin of this receptor is a middle-aged man who received an inactivated influenza vaccine. Donor details come from another sample of the same person, matched by shared clones. Recombination joined TRBV28 with TRBJ1-1; TRBD1 is perhaps the D gene, given 5 matching bases. The nucleotide sequence reads as follows: TGTGCCAGCAGTTTGGGGCTCAGGACTGAAGCTTTCTTT. This is translated as CASSLGLRTEAFF.